This paragraph covers one T cell receptor (beta chain) sequence. Its target is not known. Time point denoted: sample taken at primary tumor resection. The sequenced material consisted of unsorted whole RNA from tumor, nontumor lung or frozen PBMC. The donors comprised about 70 untreated early-stage non-small cell lung cancer patients. The data are from a study of spatial heterogeneity in lung cancer. For the study at large: In the raw reads, each unique TCR and UMI combination was present more than ten times on average.

The study tagged each TCR cDNA molecule with a unique molecular identifier. Each CDR3 protein is one row after TCRdb ran MiXCR on the 5' RACE reads. The data show 40,000 to 45,000 distinct CDR3 sequences, about 13% seen once. In germline, CDR1 is LNHDA, CDR2 SQIVND (reference sequence). V lost 8 bases, J lost 3 bases, and 12 bases stayed unmatched. The CDR3 loop spans 16 amino acids. General study points: Ubiquitous expanded tumor TCRs appeared in blood more at resection than follow-up.

The clonotype comes from a male donor with early-stage non-small cell lung cancer. Sequencing used PBMCs, obtained at surgery. The rearrangement joins TRBV19 to TRBJ1-4, with TRBD1 matching 7 bases. CDR3 bases: TGTGCCAGTTCGGAGAGGCAGGGGGTGGCTAATGAAAAACTGTTTTTT. This codes for CASSERQGVANEKLFF.